This entry lists 28 T cell receptor beta chains sequenced from one sample in a study of shared clonotypes between healthy human individuals. Generated by immunoSEQ multiplex PCR, the TCRdb table keeps only in-frame clones and is missing some. The data show fewer than 200,000 clones, 65% to 80% seen once. Sequenced sample: memory CD4+ T cells sorted from blood. Stated subset: CD45RA-negative fraction. The receptor source for this set is a man under 40 in good health.

The gene calls are TRBV19 and TRBJ2-1; TRBD2 agrees at 7 bases. This CDR3 has 14 residues. J gave up 8 bases and V 3 bases, and 7 bases lay outside the gene matches. The germline CDR1 and CDR2 sequences are LNHDA and SQIVND (reference sequence). CDR3 region: CASSIPGLKHEQFF. The CDR3, as DNA: TGTGCCAGTAGTATTCCGGGACTAAAGCATGAGCAGTTCTTC.

DNA for the CDR3: TGTGCCATCAGTGCGGGGGGGCCAGGCACCGGGGAGCTGTTTTTT. Protein: CAISAGGPGTGELFF. The chain uses TRBV10-3 and TRBJ2-2, with 8 bases aligning to TRBD2. From germline, CDR1 is ENHRY and CDR2 SYGVKD. Trimming took 4 bases from V and 4 from J; bases not matched to a gene: 5. The CDR3 extends over 15 amino acids.

This chain connects TRBV2 to TRBJ2-7; the match to TRBD2 covers 9 bases. Germline trimming cut 6 bases from V and 5 bases from J; bases unmatched to any gene: 8. The germline CDR1 and CDR2 sequences are SNHLY and FYNNEI. The CDR3 is made up of 14 amino acids. The CDR3 reads CASSEAGGLNEQYF. The CDR3 DNA sequence: TGTGCCAGCAGCGAGGCGGGAGGGCTCAACGAGCAGTACTTC.

V is TRBV28 and J is TRBJ2-7; 9 nucleotides match TRBD2. CDR3 length: 16 amino acids. The junction had 14 bases not matched to a gene; V was cut back by 4 bases and J by 7 bases. Looked up from germline, CDR1 is MDHEN and CDR2 is SYDVKM. The CDR3, as DNA: TGTGCCAGCAGTTCCCTAGCGGGAACGAGGACGGGGGAGCAGTACTTC. This sequence encodes CASSSLAGTRTGEQYF.

The rearrangement joins TRBV18 to TRBJ2-3; 8 nucleotides align to TRBD1. V dropped 2 bases and J dropped 3; count of bases not matched to a gene: 4. The CDR3 has 15 residues. CDR1 and CDR2 (germline): KGHSH, LQKENI. The CDR3 coding sequence is TGTGCCAGCTCACCATTTACAGGGGGGACAGATACGCAGTATTTT. Its protein product is CASSPFTGGTDTQYF.

Remarks on this clone: A read error is the likely source, as a far larger clone sits one nucleotide away. Other DNA sequences in the sample encode the same CDR3. The chain uses TRBV18 and TRBJ2-7; D perhaps matches TRBD1 (6 bases). Germline-derived CDR1 and CDR2 are KGHSH and LQKENI. The CDR3 is made up of 15 amino acids. The germline V and J ends were trimmed by 3 bases and 2 bases, with 14 bases remaining between them. The CDR3 DNA sequence: TGTGCCAGCTCACCTTCCGGGACACCGACCTACGAGCAGTACTTC. Amino acid sequence: CASSPSGTPTYEQYF.

This clone was picked up one time. This sequence joins TRBV2 and TRBJ2-1, with 11 bases identical to TRBD2. Germline V gives CDR1 SNHLY, CDR2 FYNNEI. The CDR3 is 18 amino acids. Trimming at V came to 6 bases and at J to 4 bases, leaving 14 bases not matched to a gene. CDR3 protein: CASSGASGRLGSYNEQFF. CDR3 sequence (DNA): TGTGCCAGCAGCGGAGCTAGCGGGAGGTTAGGGTCTTACAATGAGCAGTTCTTC.

This clone has a handful of counts. The chain employs TRBV9 and TRBJ2-2; TRBD1 is a possible D gene (5 bases). This CDR3 region has 15 residues. Looked up from germline, CDR1 is SGDLS and CDR2 is YYNGEE. V was cut by 7 bases and J by 3 bases, with 16 bases left in between. The CDR3 loop reads CASRAGAIDTGELFF. The CDR3 DNA follows: TGTGCCAGCCGGGCTGGGGCTATAGACACCGGGGAGCTGTTTTTT.

This chain links TRBV9 with TRBJ2-1; D remains unclear. Germline loops: CDR1 SGDLS, CDR2 YYNGEE. The V end was cut by 4 bases, the J end by 4 bases, with 15 bases between. The CDR3 length is 15 residues. CDR3 sequence reads: CASSPIPATYNEQFF. CDR3 bases: TGTGCCAGCAGCCCAATCCCGGCCACTTACAATGAGCAGTTCTTC.

This clone was observed a single time. The J gene is TRBJ2-7, the V gene TRBV6-1, with 12 positions matching TRBD2. The CDR3 sequence is 15 residues long. Germline V gene data show CDR1 as MNHNS and CDR2 as SASEGT. V lost 4 bases to trimming and J lost 2 bases; unmatched junction nucleotides: 3. The CDR3 nucleotides are TGTGCCAGCAGTGGAACTAGCGGGAGGACCTACGAGCAGTACTTC. Amino acids: CASSGTSGRTYEQYF.

CDR3 bases: TGTGCCAGCAGTTTCGGACTCGGATACGGGGAGCTGTTTTTT. Residues: CASSFGLGYGELFF. The genes are TRBV2 and TRBJ2-2; perhaps TRBD2 as D (5 bases). The CDR3 consists of 14 residues. V gave up 5 bases and J gave up 7 bases, with 14 bases separating them. Germline assignment: CDR1 SNHLY and CDR2 FYNNEI.

The chain combines TRBV9 with TRBJ1-5; D may be TRBD1 (5 bases). The CDR3 is 21 amino acids. The V end was cut by 0 bases, the J end by 11 bases, with 36 bases between. The germline CDR1 and CDR2 sequences are SGDLS and YYNGEE. For the CDR3, the DNA is TGTGCCAGCAGCGTAGGTCGGTGGGTGGACACAAGGCCGTTCGGCGTCCTAGCCCAGCATTTT. Amino acids: CASSVGRWVDTRPFGVLAQHF.

The chain combines TRBV9 with TRBJ2-2, with D uncertain. Germline V gene data show CDR1 as SGDLS and CDR2 as YYNGEE. The germline V and J ends were trimmed by 4 bases and 2 bases, with 9 bases remaining between them. There are 14 residues in the CDR3. CDR3 region: CASSLRLNTGELFF. The CDR3 nucleotides are TGTGCCAGCAGCCTTCGACTTAACACCGGGGAGCTGTTTTTT.

This clone occurred a few times. The chain is built from TRBV5-1 and TRBJ2-2; D is unclear. The CDR3 is 14 residues long. The germline CDR1 and CDR2 sequences are SGHRS and YFSETQ. The germline V and J ends were trimmed by 4 bases and 4 bases, with 11 bases remaining between them. CDR3 in amino acids: CASSEPDLTGELFF. The CDR3 nucleotides read TGCGCCAGCAGCGAACCTGACCTCACCGGGGAGCTGTTTTTT.

V usage is TRBV7-3 and J usage is TRBJ2-2; 7 bases are shared with TRBD2. The V gene end was trimmed by 6 bases and the J gene end by 0 bases; junction bases not matched to a gene: 4. The CDR3 length is 15 residues. Per the germline V gene, CDR1 is SGHTA and CDR2 is FQGTGA. CDR3 region: CASSVGLANTGELFF. The CDR3 region has the DNA TGTGCCAGCAGTGTCGGACTAGCGAACACCGGGGAGCTGTTTTTT.

The DNA for the CDR3 is TGTGCCAGCACCGGACAGGGTGGCTACGAGCAGTACTTC. Translation: CASTGQGGYEQYF. J is TRBJ2-7 and V is TRBV6-1, with 8 positions matching TRBD1. The CDR3 is 13 residues long. CDR1 is MNHNS and CDR2 is SASEGT in the germline V gene. The V gene end was trimmed by 7 bases and the J gene end by 3 bases; junction bases not matched to a gene: 5.

This clone appeared a single time. The V call is TRBV11-2, the J call TRBJ2-7, with D unclear. V dropped 2 bases and J dropped 0 bases, with 2 bases sitting between them. Germline-derived CDR1 and CDR2 are SGHAT and FQNNGV. The CDR3 consists of 12 residues. Here the CDR3 reads CASSLNSYEQYF. The DNA for the CDR3 is TGTGCCAGCAGCTTAAACTCCTACGAGCAGTACTTC.

This chain joins TRBV6-5 and TRBJ2-2, with a weak D call TRBD2 (6 bases). The CDR3 loop spans 14 amino acids. CDR1 is MNHEY and CDR2 is SVGAGI in the germline V gene. Trimming pared 4 bases from V and 6 bases from J, leaving 12 bases between. The CDR3 sequence is CASSWRLVAGELFF. The CDR3, as DNA: TGTGCCAGCAGTTGGAGACTAGTCGCCGGGGAGCTGTTTTTT.

This clone came up a few times. This chain uses TRBV7-9 with TRBJ1-2; unclear D gene. Trimming took off 3 bases at V and 5 bases at J, with 13 bases between the two ends. CDR1 is SEHNR, CDR2 FQNEAQ, per germline (reference sequence). The CDR3 is made up of 14 amino acids. The CDR3 is CASSFSSGRYGYTF. The CDR3 coding sequence is TGTGCCAGCAGCTTCTCCTCGGGGAGATATGGCTACACCTTC.

The chain links TRBV10-1 to TRBJ2-3; TRBD2 agrees at 13 bases. There are 16 residues in the CDR3. Germline V gene lookup returns CDR1 WNHNN and CDR2 SYGVQD (reference sequence). The V and J ends lost 3 bases and 2 bases, in that order; junction bases with no gene match: 2. The DNA for the CDR3 is TGCGCCAGCAGTGAAGGACTAGCGGGGGCCACAGATACGCAGTATTTT. It is translated as CASSEGLAGATDTQYF.

This rearrangement joins TRBV18 to TRBJ1-1; D not certain. Germline V CDR1 and CDR2: KGHSH, LQKENI. Deletions cut 4 bases from V and 1 base from J, with 7 bases between. CDR3 length: 13 amino acids. The CDR3 is CASSLHKNTEAFF. Here the CDR3 DNA reads TGTGCCAGCTCACTACACAAGAACACTGAAGCTTTCTTT.

This clone was detected only once. V is TRBV6-5 and J is TRBJ1-2; unclear D gene. Germline values: CDR1 MNHEY, CDR2 SVGAGI. The ends were cut back, 2 bases at V and 10 bases at J, with 11 bases in the middle. The CDR3 is 12 amino acids. The CDR3 protein is CASSYPHDNYTF. The CDR3 DNA is TGTGCCAGCAGTTACCCCCACGACAACTACACCTTC.

V and J are TRBV2 and TRBJ2-5; the D is unclear. The ends were cut back, 8 bases at V and 5 bases at J, with 9 bases in the middle. The CDR3 loop spans 11 amino acids. CDR1 and CDR2 from the germline V gene are SNHLY and FYNNEI. In DNA, the CDR3 is TGTGCCAGCGTGGGCTGGGAGACCCAGTACTTC. It specifies CASVGWETQYF.

The chain links TRBV14 to TRBJ2-7; possibly TRBD2 for D (5 bases). The germline V and J ends were trimmed by 6 bases and 3 bases, with 12 bases remaining between them. Germline lookup yields CDR1 SGHDN and CDR2 FVKESK. This CDR3 region has 13 residues. CDR3 in DNA: TGTGCCAGCAGATCTTCTCGGGGCTACGAGCAGTACTTC. The encoded protein is CASRSSRGYEQYF.

The rearrangement links TRBV6-1 to TRBJ2-3; D unresolved. The CDR3 has 12 residues. The germline V gene encodes CDR1 MNHNS and CDR2 SASEGT. V lost 4 bases and J 8 bases, leaving 10 bases between the germline ends. The CDR3 DNA is TGTGCCAGCAGTGGACCGTGGGGTACGCAGTATTTT. This sequence encodes CASSGPWGTQYF.

V usage is TRBV9 and J usage is TRBJ2-5; 8 nucleotides align to TRBD2. CDR1 and CDR2 (germline): SGDLS, YYNGEE. V shed 4 bases, J shed 1 base, and the junction held 6 bases outside the gene matches. This CDR3 contains 15 residues. CDR3 DNA: TGTGCCAGCAGCCCACGGACTAGCACCCAAGAGACCCAGTACTTC. Translation gives CASSPRTSTQETQYF.

V gene TRBV5-1 combines with J gene TRBJ2-2, with TRBD1 matching 10 bases. The junction had 6 bases not matched to a gene; V was cut back by 0 bases and J by 7 bases. The CDR3 length is 16 residues. Germline V lookup: CDR1 SGHRS, CDR2 YFSETQ. CDR3 sequence: CASSLDTGTGVGELFF. CDR3 DNA: TGCGCCAGCAGCTTGGATACCGGGACAGGGGTCGGGGAGCTGTTTTTT.

This clone was observed a handful of times. The rearrangement joins TRBV21-1 to TRBJ1-5; TRBD1, the D gene given by the table, was not confirmed from the DNA. TRBV21-1 is labeled a pseudogene. The CDR3 has 14 amino acids. The CDR3 loop reads CASSKTGKGQPQHF. In nucleotides, the CDR3 is TGTGCCAGCAGCAAGACAGGGAAGGGTCAGCCCCAGCATTTT.